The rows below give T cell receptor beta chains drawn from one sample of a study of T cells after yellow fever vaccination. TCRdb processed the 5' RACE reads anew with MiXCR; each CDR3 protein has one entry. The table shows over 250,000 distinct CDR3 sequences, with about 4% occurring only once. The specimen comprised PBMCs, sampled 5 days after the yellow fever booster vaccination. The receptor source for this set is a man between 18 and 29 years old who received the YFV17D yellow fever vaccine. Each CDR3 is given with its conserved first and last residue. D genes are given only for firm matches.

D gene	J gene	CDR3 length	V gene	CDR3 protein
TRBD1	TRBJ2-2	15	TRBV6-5	CASSFGTGGTGELFF
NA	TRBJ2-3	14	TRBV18	CASSPPSPSDTQYF
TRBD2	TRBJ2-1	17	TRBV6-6	CASSPLTSGVSYNEQFF
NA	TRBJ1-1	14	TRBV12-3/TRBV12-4	CASSQQGMNTEAFF
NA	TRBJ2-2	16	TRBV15	CATSRDRRRNTGELFF
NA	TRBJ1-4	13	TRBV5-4	CASSLRGYEKLFF
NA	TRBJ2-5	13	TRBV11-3	CASSFTALETQYF
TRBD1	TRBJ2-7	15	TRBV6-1	CASSEVTTGVDEQYF
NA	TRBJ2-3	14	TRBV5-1	CASGGARSTDTQYF
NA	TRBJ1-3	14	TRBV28	CASSYTGTGNTIYF
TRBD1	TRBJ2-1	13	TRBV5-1	CASSSTGVREQFF
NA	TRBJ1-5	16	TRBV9	CASSAGGGDGYQPQHF
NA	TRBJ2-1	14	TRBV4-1	CASSPIRGAGIGFF
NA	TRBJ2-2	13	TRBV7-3	CASSPTPSGELFF
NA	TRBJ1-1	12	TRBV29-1	CSVQGEETEAFF
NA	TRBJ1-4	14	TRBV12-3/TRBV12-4	CASSRNLGYEKLFF
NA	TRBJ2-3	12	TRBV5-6	CASSFTADTQYF
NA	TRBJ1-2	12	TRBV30	CAWSSGGLGYTF
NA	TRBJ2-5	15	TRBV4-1	CASSQGLPYQETQYF
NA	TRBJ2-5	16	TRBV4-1	CASRIFAGAGRETQYF
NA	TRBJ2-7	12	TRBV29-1	CSGGTSLYEQYF
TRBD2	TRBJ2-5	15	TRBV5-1	CASSRALAGEETQYF
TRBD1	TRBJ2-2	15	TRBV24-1	CATSDLRTGVGELFF
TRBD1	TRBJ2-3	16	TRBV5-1	CASSLGQGATADTQYF
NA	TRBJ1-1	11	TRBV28	CASTLREVAFF
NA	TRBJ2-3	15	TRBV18	CASSPFGQGTDTQYF
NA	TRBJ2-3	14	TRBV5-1	CASEHEGLTDTQYF
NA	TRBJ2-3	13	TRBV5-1	CASSLDLTDTQYF
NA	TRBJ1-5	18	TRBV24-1	CATTAGGATAYSNQPQHF
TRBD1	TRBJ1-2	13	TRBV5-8	CASSLYRGEGYTF
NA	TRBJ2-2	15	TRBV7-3	CASSLQGRGTGELFF
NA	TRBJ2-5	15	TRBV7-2	CASSLFGYGQETQYF
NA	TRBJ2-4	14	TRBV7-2	CASSSAERKNIQYF
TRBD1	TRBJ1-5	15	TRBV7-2	CASSTRTGGDQPQHF
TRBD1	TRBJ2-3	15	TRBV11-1	CASSLQDRGPDTQYF
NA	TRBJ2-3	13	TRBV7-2	CASSYDGGNTQYF
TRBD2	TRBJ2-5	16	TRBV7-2	CASSLDLAVVQETQYF
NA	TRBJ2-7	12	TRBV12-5	CASGFRLDEQYF
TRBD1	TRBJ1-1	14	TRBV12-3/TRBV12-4	CASSFRTGYTEAFF
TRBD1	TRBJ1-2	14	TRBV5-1	CASSTGQPNYGYTF
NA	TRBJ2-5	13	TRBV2	CASSRGREETQYF
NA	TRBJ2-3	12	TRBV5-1	CASSFLTDTQYF
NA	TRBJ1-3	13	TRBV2	CASSEGRGNTIYF
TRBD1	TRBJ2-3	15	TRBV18	CASSPQGAGADTQYF
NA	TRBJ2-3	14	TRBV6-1	CASNGGASTDTQYF
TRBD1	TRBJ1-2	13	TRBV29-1	CSGSEGQAYGYTF
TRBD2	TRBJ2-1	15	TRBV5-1	CASSLAIAGDNEQFF
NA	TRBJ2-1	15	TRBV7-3	CASSLIVSGIDEQFF